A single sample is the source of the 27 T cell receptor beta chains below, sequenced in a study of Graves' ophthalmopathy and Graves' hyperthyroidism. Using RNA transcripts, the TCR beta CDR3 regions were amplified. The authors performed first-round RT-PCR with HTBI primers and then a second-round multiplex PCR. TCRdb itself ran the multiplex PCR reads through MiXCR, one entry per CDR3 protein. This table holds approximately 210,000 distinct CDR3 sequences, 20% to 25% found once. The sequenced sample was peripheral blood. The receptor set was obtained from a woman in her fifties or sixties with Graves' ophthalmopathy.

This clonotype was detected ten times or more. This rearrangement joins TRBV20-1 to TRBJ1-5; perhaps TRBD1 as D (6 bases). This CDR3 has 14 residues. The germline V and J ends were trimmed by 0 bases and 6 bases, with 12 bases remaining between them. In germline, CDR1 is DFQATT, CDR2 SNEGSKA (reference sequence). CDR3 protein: CSARDGGRSQPQHF. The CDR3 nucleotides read TGCAGTGCTAGAGATGGGGGGCGATCTCAGCCCCAGCATTTT.

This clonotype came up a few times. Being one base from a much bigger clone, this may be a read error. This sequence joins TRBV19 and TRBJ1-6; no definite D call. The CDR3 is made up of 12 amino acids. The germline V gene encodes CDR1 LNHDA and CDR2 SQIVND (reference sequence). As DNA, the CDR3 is TGTGCCTGTAGTATCAAGGATTCACCCCTCCACTTT. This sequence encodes CACSIKDSPLHF.

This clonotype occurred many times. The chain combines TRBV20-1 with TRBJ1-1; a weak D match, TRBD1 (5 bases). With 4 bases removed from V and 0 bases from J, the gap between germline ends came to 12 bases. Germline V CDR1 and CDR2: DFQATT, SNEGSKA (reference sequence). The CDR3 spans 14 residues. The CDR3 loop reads CSANPGGVNTEAFF. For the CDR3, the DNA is TGCAGTGCTAACCCGGGGGGGGTGAACACTGAAGCTTTCTTT.

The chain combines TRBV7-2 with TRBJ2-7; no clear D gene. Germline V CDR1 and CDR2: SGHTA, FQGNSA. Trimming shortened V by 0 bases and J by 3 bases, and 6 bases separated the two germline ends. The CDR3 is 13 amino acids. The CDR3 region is CASSLALVYEQYF. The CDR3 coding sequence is TGTGCCAGCAGCTTAGCTCTAGTCTACGAGCAGTACTTC.

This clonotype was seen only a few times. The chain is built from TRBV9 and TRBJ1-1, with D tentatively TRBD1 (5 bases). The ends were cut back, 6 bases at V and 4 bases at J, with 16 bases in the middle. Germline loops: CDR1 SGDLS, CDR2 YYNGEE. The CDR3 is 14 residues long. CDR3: CASTPRRGFTEAFF. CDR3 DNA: TGTGCCAGCACCCCCCGACGGGGCTTCACTGAAGCTTTCTTT.

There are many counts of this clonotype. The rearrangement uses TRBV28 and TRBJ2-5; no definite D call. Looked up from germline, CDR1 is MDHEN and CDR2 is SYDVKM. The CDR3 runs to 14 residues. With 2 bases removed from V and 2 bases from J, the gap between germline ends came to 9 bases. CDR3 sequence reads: CASSLGTYQETQYF. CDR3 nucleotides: TGTGCCAGCAGTTTAGGTACATATCAAGAGACCCAGTACTTC.

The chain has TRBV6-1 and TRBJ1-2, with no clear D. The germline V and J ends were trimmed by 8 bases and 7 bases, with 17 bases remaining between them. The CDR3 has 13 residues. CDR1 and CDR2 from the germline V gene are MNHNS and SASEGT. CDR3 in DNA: TGTGCCAGCGCTGTAAACGGAATCGGTGGCTACACCTTC. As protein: CASAVNGIGGYTF.

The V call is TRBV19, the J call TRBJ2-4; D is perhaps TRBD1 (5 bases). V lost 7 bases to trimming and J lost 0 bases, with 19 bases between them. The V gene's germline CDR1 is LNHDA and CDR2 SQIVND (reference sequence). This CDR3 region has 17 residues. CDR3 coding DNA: TGTGCCAGTACTAGGGGTATCGGCAAAATAGCCAAAAACATTCAGTACTTC. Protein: CASTRGIGKIAKNIQYF.

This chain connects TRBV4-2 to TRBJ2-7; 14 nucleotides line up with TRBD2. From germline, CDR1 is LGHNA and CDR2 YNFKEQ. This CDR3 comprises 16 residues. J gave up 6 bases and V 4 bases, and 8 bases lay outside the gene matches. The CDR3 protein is CASSLPGLAGASEQYF. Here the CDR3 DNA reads TGTGCCAGCAGCCTACCGGGACTAGCGGGAGCGTCCGAGCAGTACTTC.

CDR3 loop: CASSLRGTSEETQYF. The CDR3 nucleotides read TGTGCCAGCAGCTTAAGGGGGACTAGCGAGGAGACCCAGTACTTC. This chain links TRBV11-2 with TRBJ2-5, with TRBD2 matching 10 bases. V was pared by 2 bases and J by 5 bases, with 5 bases of the junction left unmatched. Germline V CDR1 and CDR2: SGHAT, FQNNGV. The CDR3 is 15 residues long.

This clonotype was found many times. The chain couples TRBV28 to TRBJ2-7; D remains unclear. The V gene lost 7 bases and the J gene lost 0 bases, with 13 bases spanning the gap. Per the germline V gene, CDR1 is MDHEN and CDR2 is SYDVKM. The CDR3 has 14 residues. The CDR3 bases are TGTGCCAGCAAGGGTTATCACAGCTCCTACGAGCAGTACTTC. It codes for CASKGYHSSYEQYF.

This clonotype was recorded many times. In nucleotides, the CDR3 is TGTGCCAGCAGACGGGGGACCTATAATTCACCCCTCCACTTT. This codes for CASRRGTYNSPLHF. The V and J genes are TRBV2 and TRBJ1-6, with D possibly being TRBD1 (5 bases). Trimming took 6 bases from V and 2 from J, leaving 8 bases between them. Per germline, CDR1 SNHLY and CDR2 FYNNEI. The CDR3 loop spans 14 amino acids. Full variable domain (missing parts from reference TRBV2 and TRBJ1-6): EPEVTQTPSHQVTQMGQEVILRCVPISNHLYFYWYRQILGQKVEFLVSFYNNEISEKSEIFDDQFSVERPDGSNFTLKIRSTKLEDSAMYFCASRRGTYNSPLHFGNGTRLTVT.

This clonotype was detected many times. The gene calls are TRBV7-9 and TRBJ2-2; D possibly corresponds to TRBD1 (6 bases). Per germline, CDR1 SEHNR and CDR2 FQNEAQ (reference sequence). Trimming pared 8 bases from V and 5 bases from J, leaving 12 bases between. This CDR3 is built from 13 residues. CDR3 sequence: CASGGQGTGELFF. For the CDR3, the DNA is TGTGCCAGCGGCGGGCAGGGGACCGGGGAGCTGTTTTTT.

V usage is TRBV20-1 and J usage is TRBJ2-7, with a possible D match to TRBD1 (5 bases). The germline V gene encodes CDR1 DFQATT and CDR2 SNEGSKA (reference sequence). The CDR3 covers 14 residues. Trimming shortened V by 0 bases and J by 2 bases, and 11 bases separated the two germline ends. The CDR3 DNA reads TGCAGTGCTAGAGATCAGGGCCTTACCTACGAGCAGTACTTC. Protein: CSARDQGLTYEQYF.

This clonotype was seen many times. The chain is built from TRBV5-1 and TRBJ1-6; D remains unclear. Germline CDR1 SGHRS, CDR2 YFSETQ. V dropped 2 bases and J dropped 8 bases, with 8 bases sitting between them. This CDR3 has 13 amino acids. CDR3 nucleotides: TGCGCCAGCAGCTTAAGAAGGGATTCACCCCTCCACTTT. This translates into CASSLRRDSPLHF.

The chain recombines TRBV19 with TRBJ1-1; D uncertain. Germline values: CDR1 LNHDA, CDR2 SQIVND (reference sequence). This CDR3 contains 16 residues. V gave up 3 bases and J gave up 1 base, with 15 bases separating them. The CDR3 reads CASSILNRPGNTEAFF. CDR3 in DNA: TGTGCCAGTAGTATCTTGAATCGGCCGGGGAACACTGAAGCTTTCTTT. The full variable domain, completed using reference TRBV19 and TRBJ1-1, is DGGITQSPKYLFRKEGQNVTLSCEQNLNHDAMYWYRQDPGQGLRLIYYSQIVNDFQKGDIAEGYSVSREKKESFPLTVTSAQKNPTAFYLCASSILNRPGNTEAFFGQGTRLTVV.

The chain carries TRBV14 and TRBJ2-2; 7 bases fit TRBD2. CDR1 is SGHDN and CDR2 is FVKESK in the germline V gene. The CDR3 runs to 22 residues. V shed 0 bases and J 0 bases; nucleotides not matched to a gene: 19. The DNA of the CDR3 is TGTGCCAGCAGCCAAGAGCGTGCCCCGGGAGGAGATCCGTTCGCGAACACCGGGGAGCTGTTTTTT. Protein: CASSQERAPGGDPFANTGELFF.

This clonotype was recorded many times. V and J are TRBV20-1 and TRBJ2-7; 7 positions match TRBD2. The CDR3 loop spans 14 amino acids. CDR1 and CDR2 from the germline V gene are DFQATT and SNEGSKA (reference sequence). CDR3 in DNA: TGCAGCGCTTGGAAGGCTAGCGGAGCCTACGAGCAGTACTTC. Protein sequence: CSAWKASGAYEQYF.

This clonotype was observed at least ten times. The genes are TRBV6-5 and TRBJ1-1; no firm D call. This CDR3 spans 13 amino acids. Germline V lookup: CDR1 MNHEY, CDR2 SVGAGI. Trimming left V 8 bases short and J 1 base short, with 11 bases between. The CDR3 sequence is CASAGWGNTEAFF. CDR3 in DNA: TGTGCCAGCGCCGGGTGGGGGAACACTGAAGCTTTCTTT.

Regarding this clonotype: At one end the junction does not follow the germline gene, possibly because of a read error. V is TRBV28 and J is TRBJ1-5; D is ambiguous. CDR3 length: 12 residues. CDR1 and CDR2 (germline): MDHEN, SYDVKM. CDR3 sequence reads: CASEGVGQPQRF. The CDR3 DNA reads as TGTGCCAGCGAGGGCGTAGGGCAGCCCCAGCGTTTT.

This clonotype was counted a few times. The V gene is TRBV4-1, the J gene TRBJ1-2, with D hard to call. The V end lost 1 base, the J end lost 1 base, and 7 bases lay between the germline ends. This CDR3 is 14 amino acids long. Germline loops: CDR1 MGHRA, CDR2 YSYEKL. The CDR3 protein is CASSQGDLNYGYTF. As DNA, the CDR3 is TGCGCCAGCAGCCAAGGCGACCTTAACTATGGCTACACCTTC.

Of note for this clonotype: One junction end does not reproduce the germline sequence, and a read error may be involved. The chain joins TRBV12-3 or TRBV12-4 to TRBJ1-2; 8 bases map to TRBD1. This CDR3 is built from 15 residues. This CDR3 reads CAISGAGRGPLGYIF. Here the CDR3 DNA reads TGTGCCATCAGTGGGGCGGGCAGGGGGCCTCTTGGCTACATCTTC.

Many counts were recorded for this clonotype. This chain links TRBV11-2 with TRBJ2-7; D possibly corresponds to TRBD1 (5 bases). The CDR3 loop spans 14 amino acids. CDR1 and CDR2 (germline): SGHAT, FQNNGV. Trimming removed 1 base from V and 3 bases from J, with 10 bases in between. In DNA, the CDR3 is TGTGCCAGCAGCTTAGGAAGGGGCTTCTACGAGCAGTACTTC. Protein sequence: CASSLGRGFYEQYF.

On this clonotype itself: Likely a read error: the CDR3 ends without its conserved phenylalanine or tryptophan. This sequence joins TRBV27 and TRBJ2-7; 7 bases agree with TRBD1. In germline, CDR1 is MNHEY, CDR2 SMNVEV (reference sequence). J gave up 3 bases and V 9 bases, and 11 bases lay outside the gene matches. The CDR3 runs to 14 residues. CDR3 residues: CARGFGDSCYEQYL. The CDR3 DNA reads TGTGCCAGGGGTTTTGGGGACAGCTGCTACGAGCAGTACCTC.

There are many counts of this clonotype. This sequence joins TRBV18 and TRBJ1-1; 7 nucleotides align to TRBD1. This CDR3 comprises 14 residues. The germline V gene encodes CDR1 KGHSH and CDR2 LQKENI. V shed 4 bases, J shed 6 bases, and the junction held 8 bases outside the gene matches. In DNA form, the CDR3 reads TGTGCCAGCTCACAGGGACAGATAATCGCTGAAGCTTTCTTT. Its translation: CASSQGQIIAEAFF.

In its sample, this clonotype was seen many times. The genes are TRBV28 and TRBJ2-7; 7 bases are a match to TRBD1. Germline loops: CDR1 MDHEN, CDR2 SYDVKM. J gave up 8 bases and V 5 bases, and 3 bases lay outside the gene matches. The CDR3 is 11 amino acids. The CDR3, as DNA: TGTGCCAGCAGTGACAGGGTACAGCAGTACTTC. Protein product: CASSDRVQQYF. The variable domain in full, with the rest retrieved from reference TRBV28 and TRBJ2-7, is DVKVTQSSRYLVKRTGEKVFLECVQDMDHENMFWYRQDPGLGLRLIYFSYDVKMKEKGDIPEGYSVSREKKERFSLILESASTNQTSMYLCASSDRVQQYFGPGTRLTVT.

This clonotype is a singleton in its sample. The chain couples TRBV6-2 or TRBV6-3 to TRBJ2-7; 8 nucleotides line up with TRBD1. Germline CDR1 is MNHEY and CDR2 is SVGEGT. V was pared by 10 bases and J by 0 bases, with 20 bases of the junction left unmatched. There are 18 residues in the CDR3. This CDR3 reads CATRLRDRQDYSSYEQYF. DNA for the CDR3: TGTGCCACCAGACTCCGGGACAGGCAAGATTATAGCTCCTACGAGCAGTACTTC.